A selection of T cell receptor beta chains follows, all from one sample in a study of blood T cell repertoires in COVID-19. Sequencing was performed with immunoSEQ multiplex PCR; in TCRdb, only in-frame clones are kept and a portion is missing. The sample has about 180,000 clones; around 87% are singletons. The sequenced material came from peripheral blood. The receptors derive from a man aged 35 to 55 with active or convalescent COVID-19. The CDR3 runs from the conserved cysteine through the conserved F or W. D genes are given only for firm matches. Only part of the rows carry a size: once, few, many, or a class if the clone is expanded.

TRBV5-1	TRBJ1-1	.	few	14	CASSLRDINTEAFF	TGCGCCAGCAGCTTGAGAGATATTAACACTGAAGCTTTCTTT
TRBV12-3/TRBV12-4	TRBJ1-1	.	.	13	CASSPMGGGPAFF	TGTGCCAGCAGTCCGATGGGGGGAGGGCCGGCTTTCTTT
TRBV7-9	TRBJ2-5	TRBD2	once	16	CASSLGSRGGQETQYF	TGTGCCAGCAGCTTAGGGTCTCGGGGGGGACAAGAGACCCAGTACTTC
TRBV13	TRBJ2-7	.	few	13	CASSLNLYYEQYF	TGTGCCAGCAGCTTGAACCTATACTACGAGCAGTACTTC
TRBV6-2/TRBV6-3	TRBJ2-7	TRBD1	.	15	CASSYWGQQIYEQYF	TGTGCCAGCAGTTACTGGGGACAGCAAATCTACGAGCAGTACTTC
TRBV15	TRBJ2-5	.	.	13	CATSPSRKETQYF	TGTGCCACCAGCCCTAGCCGGAAAGAGACCCAGTACTTC
TRBV5-1	TRBJ2-2	TRBD1	.	14	CASSLGGNTGELFF	TGCGCCAGCAGCTTAGGGGGCAATACCGGGGAGCTGTTTTTT
TRBV5-1	TRBJ2-5	.	once	13	CASSLYFQETQYF	TGCGCCAGCAGCTTGTACTTCCAAGAGACCCAGTACTTC
TRBV30	TRBJ1-6	TRBD1	.	15	CAWSVWDRDSSPLHF	TGTGCCTGGAGTGTATGGGACAGGGATAGCTCACCCCTCCACTTT
TRBV2	TRBJ2-2	.	.	14	CASSVDRNTGELFF	TGTGCCAGCAGTGTGGACAGGAACACCGGGGAGCTGTTTTTT
TRBV7-8	TRBJ2-2	.	.	15	CASSLAGGNTGELFF	TGTGCCAGCAGCTTAGCGGGGGGGAACACCGGGGAGCTGTTTTTT